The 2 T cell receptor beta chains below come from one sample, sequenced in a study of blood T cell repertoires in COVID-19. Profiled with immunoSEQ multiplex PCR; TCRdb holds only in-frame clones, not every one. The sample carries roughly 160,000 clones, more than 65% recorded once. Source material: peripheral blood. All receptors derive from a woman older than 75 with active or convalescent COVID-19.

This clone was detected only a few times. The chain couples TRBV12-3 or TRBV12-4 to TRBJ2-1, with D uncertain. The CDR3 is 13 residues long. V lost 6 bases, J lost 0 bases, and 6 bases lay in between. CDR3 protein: CASRPSSYNEQFF. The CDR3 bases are TGTGCCAGCAGGCCGAGCTCCTACAATGAGCAGTTCTTC.

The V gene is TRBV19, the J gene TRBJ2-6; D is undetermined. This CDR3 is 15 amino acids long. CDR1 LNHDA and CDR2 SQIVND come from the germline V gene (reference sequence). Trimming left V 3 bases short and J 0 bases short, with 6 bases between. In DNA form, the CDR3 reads TGTGCCAGTAGTATTGGCGGCTCTGGGGCCAACGTCCTGACTTTC. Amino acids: CASSIGGSGANVLTF.